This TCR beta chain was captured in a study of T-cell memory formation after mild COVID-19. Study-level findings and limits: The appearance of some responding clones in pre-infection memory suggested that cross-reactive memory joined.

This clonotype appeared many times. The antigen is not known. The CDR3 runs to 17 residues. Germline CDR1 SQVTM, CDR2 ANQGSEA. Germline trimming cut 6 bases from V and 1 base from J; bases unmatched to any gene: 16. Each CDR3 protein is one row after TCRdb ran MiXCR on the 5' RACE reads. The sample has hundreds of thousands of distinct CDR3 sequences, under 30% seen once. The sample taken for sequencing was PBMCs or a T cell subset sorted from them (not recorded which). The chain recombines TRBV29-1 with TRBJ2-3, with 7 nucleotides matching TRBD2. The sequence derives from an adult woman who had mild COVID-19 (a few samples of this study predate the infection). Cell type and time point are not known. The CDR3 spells CSVASGGAGRGTDTQYF. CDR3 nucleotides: TGCAGCGTCGCGAGTGGGGGAGCGGGACGGGGCACAGATACGCAGTATTTT.